This T cell receptor (beta chain) was obtained from a study of T cells after yellow fever vaccination. The overall study: SMART-Seq v4 Ultra Low Input handled preparation of low-cell-number fractions.

The CDR3 loop spans 11 amino acids. The germline V gene has CDR1 LGHDT and CDR2 YNNKEL (reference sequence). TCRdb called the 5' RACE reads again in MiXCR, with one record for every CDR3 protein. The table records 200,000 to 300,000 distinct CDR3 sequences, over 10% of them present only once. Study findings and constraints: In post-booster samples, most primary-vaccination clones reappeared (96% CD4, roughly 88% CD8).

As for this clonotype: The antigen remains undetermined. At one of its ends the junction is not consistent with the germline gene, which may arise from a read error.

This sample comprised CD4+ T cells sorted from PBMCs, obtained 45 days after the yellow fever booster vaccination. J is TRBJ1-5 and V is TRBV3-1; tentatively, D is TRBD1 (6 bases). This TCR came from a man in his thirties or forties who received the YFV17D yellow fever vaccine. CDR3 protein: CASSQERGNRF. The DNA for the CDR3 is TGTGCCAGCAGCCAAGAAAGGGGGAACCGCTTT.